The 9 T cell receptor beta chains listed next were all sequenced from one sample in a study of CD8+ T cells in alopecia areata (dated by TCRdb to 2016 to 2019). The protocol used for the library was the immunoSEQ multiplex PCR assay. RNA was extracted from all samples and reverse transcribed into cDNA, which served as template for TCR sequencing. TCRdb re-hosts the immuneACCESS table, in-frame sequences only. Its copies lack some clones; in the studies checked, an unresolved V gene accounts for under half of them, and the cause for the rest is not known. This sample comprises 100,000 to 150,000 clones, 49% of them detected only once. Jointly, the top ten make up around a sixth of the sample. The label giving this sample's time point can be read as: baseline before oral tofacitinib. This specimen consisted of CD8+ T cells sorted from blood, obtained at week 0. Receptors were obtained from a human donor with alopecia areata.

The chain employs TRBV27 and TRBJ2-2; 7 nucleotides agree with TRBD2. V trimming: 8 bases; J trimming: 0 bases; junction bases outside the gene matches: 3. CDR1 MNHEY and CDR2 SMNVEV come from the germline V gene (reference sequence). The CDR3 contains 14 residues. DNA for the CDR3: TGTGCCAGCGGGGGGGAATCGAACACCGGGGAGCTGTTTTTT. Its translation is CASGGESNTGELFF.

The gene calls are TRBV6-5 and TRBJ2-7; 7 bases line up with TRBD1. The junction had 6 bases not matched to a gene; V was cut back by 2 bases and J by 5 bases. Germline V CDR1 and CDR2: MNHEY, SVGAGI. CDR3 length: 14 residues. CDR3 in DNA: TGTGCCAGCAGTTACACGGGTACAGGGGACGAGCAGTACTTC. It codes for CASSYTGTGDEQYF.

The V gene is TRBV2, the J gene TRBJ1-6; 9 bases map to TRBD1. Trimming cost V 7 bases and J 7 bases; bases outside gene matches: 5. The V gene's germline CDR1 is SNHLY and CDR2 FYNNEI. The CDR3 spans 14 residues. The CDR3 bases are TGTGCCAGCAAGTTGGGACAGGGAAATTCACCCCTCCACTTT. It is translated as CASKLGQGNSPLHF. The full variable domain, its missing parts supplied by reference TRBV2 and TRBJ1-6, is EPEVTQTPSHQVTQMGQEVILRCVPISNHLYFYWYRQILGQKVEFLVSFYNNEISEKSEIFDDQFSVERPDGSNFTLKIRSTKLEDSAMYFCASKLGQGNSPLHFGNGTRLTVT.

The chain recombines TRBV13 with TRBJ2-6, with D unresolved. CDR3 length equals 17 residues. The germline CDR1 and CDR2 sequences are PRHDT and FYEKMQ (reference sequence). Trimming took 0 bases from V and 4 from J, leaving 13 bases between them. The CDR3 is CASSLGAPTGGANVLTF. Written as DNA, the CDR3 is TGTGCCAGCAGCTTAGGGGCACCGACCGGCGGGGCCAACGTCCTGACTTTC.

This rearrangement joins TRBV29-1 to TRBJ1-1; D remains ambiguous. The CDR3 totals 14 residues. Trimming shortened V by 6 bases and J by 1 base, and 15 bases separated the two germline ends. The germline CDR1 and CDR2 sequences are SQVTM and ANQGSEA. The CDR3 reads CSVFQIQWNTEAFF. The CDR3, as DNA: TGCAGCGTGTTTCAGATACAGTGGAACACTGAAGCTTTCTTT.

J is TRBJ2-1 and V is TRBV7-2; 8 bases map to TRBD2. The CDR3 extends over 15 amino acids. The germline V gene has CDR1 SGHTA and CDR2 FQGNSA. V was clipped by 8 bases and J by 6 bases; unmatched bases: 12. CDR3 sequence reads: CASRYMGGGFNEQFF. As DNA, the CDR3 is TGTGCCAGCCGCTATATGGGCGGGGGGTTCAATGAGCAGTTCTTC.

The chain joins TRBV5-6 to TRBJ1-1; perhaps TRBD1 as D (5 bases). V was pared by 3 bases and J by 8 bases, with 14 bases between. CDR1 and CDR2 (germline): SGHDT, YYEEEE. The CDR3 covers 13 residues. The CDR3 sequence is CASSWDRAKEAFF. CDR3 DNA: TGTGCCAGCAGCTGGGACCGAGCGAAGGAAGCTTTCTTT.

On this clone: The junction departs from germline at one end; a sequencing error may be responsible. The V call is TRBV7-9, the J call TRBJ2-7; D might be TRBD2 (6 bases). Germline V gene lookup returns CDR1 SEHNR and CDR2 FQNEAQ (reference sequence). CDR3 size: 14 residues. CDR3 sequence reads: CASSLDGPQGLWNF. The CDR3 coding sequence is TGTGCCAGCAGCTTAGATGGTCCCCAAGGACTATGGAACTTC.

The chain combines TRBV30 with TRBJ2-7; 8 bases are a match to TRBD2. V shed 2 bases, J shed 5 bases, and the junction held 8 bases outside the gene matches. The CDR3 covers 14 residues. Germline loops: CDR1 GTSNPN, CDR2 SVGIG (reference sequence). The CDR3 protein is CAWSPRGGIDEQYF. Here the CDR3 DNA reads TGTGCCTGGAGTCCCCGGGGGGGGATCGACGAGCAGTACTTC.